This is a list of T cell receptor beta chains from one sample in a study of blood T cell repertoires in COVID-19. The repertoire was sequenced with immunoSEQ multiplex PCR; TCRdb's copy has only in-frame clones and lacks some. The sample holds roughly 500,000 clones; 89% are singletons and the top ten take 0.9%. The sample consisted of peripheral blood. The origin of the receptors is a young man with COVID-19, enrolled during active disease. CDR3s include the opening cysteine and the closing phenylalanine or tryptophan. A D gene is named only where the DNA matches it firmly. Clone size is not always given. Where it is, it says once, few, many or a class for expanded clones.

v_call,d_call,clone_size,j_call,cdr3_nt,cdr3_aa
TRBV6-1,NA,NA,TRBJ1-1,TGTGCCAGCAGTGAAAGGCAGGCGAACACTGAAGCTTTCTTT,CASSERQANTEAFF
TRBV7-3,TRBD2,NA,TRBJ2-3,TGTGCCAGCAGCTTAACACCTAGCGGGAACACAGATACGCAGTATTTT,CASSLTPSGNTDTQYF
TRBV1,NA,NA,TRBJ1-5,TGCACCAGCAGCGTCCCGGGACAGGCGTTTGATCAGCCCCAGCATTTT,CTSSVPGQAFDQPQHF
TRBV14,NA,once,TRBJ1-2,TGTGCCAGCAGCCAAGGGGGGCGGATAAGGGGCTACACCTTC,CASSQGGRIRGYTF
TRBV5-5,NA,NA,TRBJ2-1,TGTGCCAGCAGCTTGGTTCAGTACAATGAGCAGTTCTTC,CASSLVQYNEQFF
TRBV6-5,NA,NA,TRBJ2-2,TGTGCCAGCAGTTGGGAGGCCGGCCGGCGGACCGGGGAGCTGTTTTTT,CASSWEAGRRTGELFF
TRBV3-1/TRBV3-2,NA,NA,TRBJ2-1,TGTGCCAGCAGCCAAGGTGAGGTTGAGCAGTTCTTC,CASSQGEVEQFF
TRBV28,TRBD2,NA,TRBJ2-1,TGTGCCAGCAGTTGGGGGACTAGCGGTGAGCAGTTCTTC,CASSWGTSGEQFF
TRBV25-1,NA,few,TRBJ2-7,TGTGCCAGCTCATTTCCCTACGAGCAGTACTTC,CASSFPYEQYF
TRBV11-3,TRBD2,NA,TRBJ2-1,TGTGCCAGCAGTCAGACTAGCGGGAGGAGGAACGATGAGCAGTTCTTC,CASSQTSGRRNDEQFF
TRBV7-9,TRBD1,NA,TRBJ1-1,TGTGCCAGCAGCCTAGAGGGACAGGTGAACACTGAAGCTTTCTTT,CASSLEGQVNTEAFF
TRBV7-7,NA,NA,TRBJ2-2,TGTGCTAGCAGCTTGGGCTCTTTGAACACCGGGGAGCTGTTTTTT,CASSLGSLNTGELFF
TRBV12-3/TRBV12-4,NA,NA,TRBJ2-5,TGTGCCAGCAGTACACAGGGAGGGGAGACCCAGTACTTC,CASSTQGGETQYF
TRBV24-1,NA,NA,TRBJ2-2,TGTGCCACCAGTGATTTGATGAGCACCGGGGAGCTGTTTTTT,CATSDLMSTGELFF
TRBV4-1,TRBD2,NA,TRBJ2-4,TGCGCCAGCAGCCAGGGAGGACTAGCGGGAGGGGTCAAAAACATTCAGTACTTC,CASSQGGLAGGVKNIQYF
TRBV9,TRBD2,NA,TRBJ2-1,TGTGCCAGCAGCGCTGGACTAGCGGGCCCACTCGTCTACAATGAGCAGTTCTTC,CASSAGLAGPLVYNEQFF
TRBV30,NA,NA,TRBJ1-6,TGTGCCTGGAGTCTGCGGGATTCACCCCTCCACTTT,CAWSLRDSPLHF
TRBV19,TRBD1,NA,TRBJ2-2,TGTGCCAGTAAGCCGGGGACAGGGGTCACCGGGGAGCTGTTTTTT,CASKPGTGVTGELFF
TRBV19,TRBD1,few,TRBJ2-7,TGTGCCACCCGGGACAGGGTCCACGAGCAGTACTTC,CATRDRVHEQYF
TRBV7-8,NA,once,TRBJ1-4,TGTGCCAGCAGCCCCCGCCGGGGGAGGGAAACTAATGAAAAACTGTTTTTT,CASSPRRGRETNEKLFF
TRBV3-1/TRBV3-2,TRBD2,NA,TRBJ2-3,TGTGCCAGCAGCAATAGAGCGGGGGCGGGGGGGACGCAGTATTTT,CASSNRAGAGGTQYF
TRBV2,TRBD1,NA,TRBJ2-1,TGTGCCACGGCTCGCACAGGGGGAGCCTACAATGAGCAGTTCTTC,CATARTGGAYNEQFF
TRBV3-1/TRBV3-2,TRBD1,NA,TRBJ1-2,TGTGCCAGCAGCCAACACGGGACAGGCGATGGCTACACCTTC,CASSQHGTGDGYTF
TRBV21-1,NA,NA,TRBJ1-5,TGTGCCAGCATCCCGCAGGGAATGTTACCCCAGCATTTT,CASIPQGMLPQHF
TRBV4-1,NA,NA,TRBJ1-4,TGCGCCAGCAGCCAGGGAACAGGGGAAAAACTGTTTTTT,CASSQGTGEKLFF
TRBV30,NA,few,TRBJ1-5,TGTGCCTGCCGTGCTGCGAGGCGTCAGCCCCAGCATTTT,CACRAARRQPQHF
TRBV10-1,TRBD2,few,TRBJ2-3,TGCGCCAGCAGTGAGGGTACTAGCGGGGACTCAGATACGCAGTATTTT,CASSEGTSGDSDTQYF
TRBV14,NA,NA,TRBJ2-7,TGTGCCAGCAGCCAAGATGTAAGCGGGTACTACGAGCAGTACTTC,CASSQDVSGYYEQYF
TRBV3-1/TRBV3-2,NA,NA,TRBJ1-1,TGTGCCAGCAGCCTTTTGACATCGGCAGCTTTCTTT,CASSLLTSAAFF
TRBV11-2,TRBD1,NA,TRBJ2-1,TGTGCCAGCAGCTCGGGACAGGGAGGGTACAATGAGCAGTTCTTC,CASSSGQGGYNEQFF
TRBV2,NA,once,TRBJ2-2,TGTGCCAGCCGGGTCACCGGGGAGCTGTTTTTT,CASRVTGELFF
TRBV11-3,NA,NA,TRBJ2-3,TGTGCCAGCAGTTCAGAGGGAACAGATACGCAGTATTTT,CASSSEGTDTQYF
TRBV7-8,NA,NA,TRBJ2-7,TGTGCCAGCAGCTCCCAACCATTATCGCGCGACGAGCAGTACTTC,CASSSQPLSRDEQYF
TRBV19,NA,once,TRBJ1-5,TGTGCCAGTAGTATGGGCAGGTCTGGCAATCAGCCCCAGCATTTT,CASSMGRSGNQPQHF
TRBV10-2,NA,NA,TRBJ2-7,TGCGCCAGCAGATCTAACGGGGGGACAGGTTCCTACGAGCAGTACTTC,CASRSNGGTGSYEQYF
TRBV6-5,NA,NA,TRBJ1-2,TGTGCCAGCAGTCCAGGAATCTATGGCTACACCTTC,CASSPGIYGYTF
TRBV2,TRBD2,NA,TRBJ2-3,TGTGCCAGCAGGGCTTGGGGTAGCGGGGGCACAGATACGCAGTATTTT,CASRAWGSGGTDTQYF
TRBV27,NA,NA,TRBJ1-1,TGTGCCAGCAGATCGCAGGTGGCGGGTGAAGCTTTCTTT,CASRSQVAGEAFF
TRBV5-1,TRBD2,NA,TRBJ2-5,TGCGCCAGCAGCTTCGGTAGCGGGTCTTGGGGAGAGACCCAGTACTTC,CASSFGSGSWGETQYF
TRBV7-9,NA,NA,TRBJ1-4,TGTGCCAGCAGCTACGCCGGGGTCAATGAAAAACTGTTTTTT,CASSYAGVNEKLFF
TRBV7-2,TRBD2,NA,TRBJ2-2,TGTGCCAGCAGCTTCTCGGGGGGTGGCACCGGGGAGCTGTTTTTT,CASSFSGGGTGELFF
TRBV7-9,NA,NA,TRBJ2-7,TGTGCCAGCAGGGACAGTTCCTACGAGCAGTACTTC,CASRDSSYEQYF
TRBV2,NA,once,TRBJ1-4,TGTGCCAGCTGTCGGGGAAATGAAAAACTGTTTTTT,CASCRGNEKLFF
TRBV2,NA,NA,TRBJ2-7,TGTGCCAGCAGTGTAACCTACGAGCAGTACTTC,CASSVTYEQYF
TRBV6-5,TRBD1,NA,TRBJ2-3,TGTGCCATTCAATCGACAGGGGTCGGGGATACGCAGTATTTT,CAIQSTGVGDTQYF
TRBV3-1/TRBV3-2,TRBD2,NA,TRBJ2-5,TGTGCCAGCATTTTGCTAGCGGGGGGGCTTGGAGAGACCCAGTACTTC,CASILLAGGLGETQYF
TRBV11-1,NA,NA,TRBJ2-5,TGTGCCAGCAGCGCCGGGTTCCAAGAGACCCAGTACTTC,CASSAGFQETQYF
TRBV4-1,NA,NA,TRBJ2-1,TGCGCCAGCAGCCAGGCCCAAGGCGGCAGGGTGGGCCATGAGCAGTTCTTC,CASSQAQGGRVGHEQFF
TRBV4-1,TRBD1,NA,TRBJ2-3,TGCGCCAGCAGCCTGGGGACAGGGGAGGGCACAGATACGCAGTATTTT,CASSLGTGEGTDTQYF
TRBV27,TRBD1,NA,TRBJ2-3,TGTGCCAGCAGGAGGACAGGCACGGATACGCAGTATTTT,CASRRTGTDTQYF
TRBV1,NA,NA,TRBJ2-3,TGCACCAGCAGCCAAGATAGGGCAGGGGGCAAGGATACGCAGTATTTT,CTSSQDRAGGKDTQYF
TRBV11-2,NA,NA,TRBJ1-3,TGTGCCAGCAGCTTAAAAAGGACACCCTCTGGAAACACCATATATTTT,CASSLKRTPSGNTIYF
TRBV2,NA,NA,TRBJ1-5,TGTGCCAGCAGTGAACAGGGCGACAATCAGCCCCAGCATTTT,CASSEQGDNQPQHF
TRBV2,TRBD2,few,TRBJ2-3,TGTGCCAGCAGTCGAGCGGGGGGGCTGGATACGCAGTATTTT,CASSRAGGLDTQYF
TRBV4-2,NA,NA,TRBJ1-6,TGTGCCAGCAGCCAAGACGGAGGGTTTAATTCACCCCTCCACTTT,CASSQDGGFNSPLHF
TRBV29-1,NA,NA,TRBJ1-2,TGCAGCGTTGAAGCATACGGGGTTGGTAGCTATGGCTACACCTTC,CSVEAYGVGSYGYTF
TRBV5-4,NA,NA,TRBJ1-4,TGTGCCAGCAGCATCGGCGGGGGGTGGGAAAAACTGTTTTTT,CASSIGGGWEKLFF